The entry that follows covers one T cell receptor beta chain sequence. Researchers amplified the TCR beta CDR3 regions from RNA transcripts. A set of HTBI primers served as the primers for a first-round RT-PCR of the TCR CDR3. TCRdb re-called the multiplex PCR reads through MiXCR, storing one row per CDR3 protein. The data show approximately 570,000 distinct CDR3 sequences, 20% seen once. The record originates from a study of T cells in Graves' hyperthyroidism and ophthalmopathy. Overall study context: Peripheral blood specimens were obtained at initial diagnosis, prior to any treatment.

This CDR3 has 19 amino acids. Trimming removed 3 bases from V and 5 bases from J, with 25 bases in between. CDR1 SEHNR and CDR2 FQNEAQ come from the germline V gene (reference sequence). The receptor's source is a man aged 35-49 years with Graves' ophthalmopathy. The genes are TRBV7-9 and TRBJ1-4, with D perhaps matching TRBD1 (5 bases). Sequenced sample: blood. The CDR3 spells CASSFPEGVGLGWNEKLFF. Here the CDR3 DNA reads TGTGCCAGCAGCTTCCCAGAAGGGGTTGGGCTTGGATGGAATGAAAAACTGTTTTTT. Supplemented by reference TRBV7-9 and TRBJ1-4, the full variable domain reads DTGVSQNPRHKITKRGQNVTFRCDPISEHNRLYWYRQTLGQGPEFLTYFQNEAQLEKSRLLSDRFSAERPKGSFSTLEIQRTEQGDSAMYLCASSFPEGVGLGWNEKLFFGSGTQLSVL.